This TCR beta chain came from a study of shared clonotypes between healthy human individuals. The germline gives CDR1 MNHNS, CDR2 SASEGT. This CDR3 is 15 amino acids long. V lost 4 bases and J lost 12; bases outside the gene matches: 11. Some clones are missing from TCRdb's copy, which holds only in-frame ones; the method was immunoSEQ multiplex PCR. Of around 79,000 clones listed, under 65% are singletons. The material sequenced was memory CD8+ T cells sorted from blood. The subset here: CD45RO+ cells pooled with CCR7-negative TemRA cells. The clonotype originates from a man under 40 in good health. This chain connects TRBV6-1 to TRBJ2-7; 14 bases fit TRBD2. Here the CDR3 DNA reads TGTGCCAGCAGTGGGGGGACTAGCGGGAGTTCGGCGCCGTACTTC. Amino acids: CASSGGTSGSSAPYF.